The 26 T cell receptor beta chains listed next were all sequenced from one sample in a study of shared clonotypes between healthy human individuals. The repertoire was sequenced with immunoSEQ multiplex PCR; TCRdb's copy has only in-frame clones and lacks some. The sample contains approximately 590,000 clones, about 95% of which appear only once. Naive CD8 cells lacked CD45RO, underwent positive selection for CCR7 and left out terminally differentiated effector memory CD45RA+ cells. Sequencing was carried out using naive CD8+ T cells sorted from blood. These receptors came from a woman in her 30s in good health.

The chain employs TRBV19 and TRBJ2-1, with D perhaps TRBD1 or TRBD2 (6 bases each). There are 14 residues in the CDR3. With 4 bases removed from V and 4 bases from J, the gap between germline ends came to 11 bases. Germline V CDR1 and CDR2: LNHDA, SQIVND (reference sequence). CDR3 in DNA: TGTGCCAGTAGTACTGGGGGGCTATACAATGAGCAGTTCTTC. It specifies CASSTGGLYNEQFF.

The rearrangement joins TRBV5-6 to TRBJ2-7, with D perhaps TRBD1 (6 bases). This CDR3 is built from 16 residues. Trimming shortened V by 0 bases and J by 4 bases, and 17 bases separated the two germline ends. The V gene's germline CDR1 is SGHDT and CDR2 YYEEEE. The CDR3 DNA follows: TGTGCCAGCAGCTTGGTCAACACAGGGCTTGATTACGAGCAGTACTTC. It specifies CASSLVNTGLDYEQYF.

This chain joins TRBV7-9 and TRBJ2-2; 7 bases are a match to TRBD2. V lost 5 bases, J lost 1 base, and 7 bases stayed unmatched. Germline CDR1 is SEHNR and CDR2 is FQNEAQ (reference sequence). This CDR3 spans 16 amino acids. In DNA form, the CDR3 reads TGTGCCAGCAGCCCCCCAAGCGGGGTGAACACCGGGGAGCTGTTTTTT. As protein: CASSPPSGVNTGELFF.

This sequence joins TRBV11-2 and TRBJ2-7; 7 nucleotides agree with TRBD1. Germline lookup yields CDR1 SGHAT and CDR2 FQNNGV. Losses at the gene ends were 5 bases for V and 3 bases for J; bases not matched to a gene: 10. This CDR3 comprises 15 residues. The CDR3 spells CASSPARDRLYEQYF. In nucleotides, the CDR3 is TGTGCCAGCAGCCCTGCCCGGGACAGACTCTACGAGCAGTACTTC.

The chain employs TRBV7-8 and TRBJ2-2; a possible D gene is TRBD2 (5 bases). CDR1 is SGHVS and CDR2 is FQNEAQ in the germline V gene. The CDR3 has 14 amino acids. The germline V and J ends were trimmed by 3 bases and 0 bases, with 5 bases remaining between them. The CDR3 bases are TGTGCCAGCAGCTTTAGCGCGAACACCGGGGAGCTGTTTTTT. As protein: CASSFSANTGELFF.

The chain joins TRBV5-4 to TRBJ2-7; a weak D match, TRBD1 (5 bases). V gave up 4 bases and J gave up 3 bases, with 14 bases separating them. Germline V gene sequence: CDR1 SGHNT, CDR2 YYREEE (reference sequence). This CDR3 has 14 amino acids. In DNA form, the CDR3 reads TGTGCCAGCAGCCCCCCCGACAGAAACTACGAGCAGTACTTC. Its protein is CASSPPDRNYEQYF.

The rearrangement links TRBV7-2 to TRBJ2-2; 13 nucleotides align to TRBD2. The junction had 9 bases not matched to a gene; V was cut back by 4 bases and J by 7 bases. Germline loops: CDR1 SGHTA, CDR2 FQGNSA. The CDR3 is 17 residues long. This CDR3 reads CASSSTGLAGANGELFF. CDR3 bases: TGTGCCAGCAGCTCCACCGGACTAGCGGGAGCCAACGGGGAGCTGTTTTTT.

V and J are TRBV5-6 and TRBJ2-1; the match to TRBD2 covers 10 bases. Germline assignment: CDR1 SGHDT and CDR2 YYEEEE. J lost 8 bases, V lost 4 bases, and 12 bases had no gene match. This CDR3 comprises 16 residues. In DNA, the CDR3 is TGTGCCAGCAGCGCTTCGGGTCTAGCGGGAGATCATGAGCAGTTCTTC. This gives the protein CASSASGLAGDHEQFF.

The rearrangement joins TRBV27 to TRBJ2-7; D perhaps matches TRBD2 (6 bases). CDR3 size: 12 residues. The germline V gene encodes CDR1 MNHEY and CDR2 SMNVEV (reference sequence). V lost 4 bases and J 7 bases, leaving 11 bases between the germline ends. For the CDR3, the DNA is TGTGCCAGCAGTTCCCTCGGAGGGGAGCAGTACTTC. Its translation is CASSSLGGEQYF.

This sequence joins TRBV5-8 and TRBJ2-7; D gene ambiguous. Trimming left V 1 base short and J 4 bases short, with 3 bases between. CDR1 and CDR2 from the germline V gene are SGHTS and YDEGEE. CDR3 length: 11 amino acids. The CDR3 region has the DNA TGTGCCAGCAGCTTGCCTTACGAGCAGTACTTC. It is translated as CASSLPYEQYF.

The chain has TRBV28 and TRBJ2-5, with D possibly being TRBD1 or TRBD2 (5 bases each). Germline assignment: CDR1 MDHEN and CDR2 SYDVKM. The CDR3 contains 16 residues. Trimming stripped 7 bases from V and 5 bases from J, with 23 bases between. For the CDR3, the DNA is TGTGCCAGCACCACCCGGCGGTGGGACCGAGGGGAGACCCAGTACTTC. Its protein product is CASTTRRWDRGETQYF. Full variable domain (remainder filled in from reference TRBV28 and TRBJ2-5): DVKVTQSSRYLVKRTGEKVFLECVQDMDHENMFWYRQDPGLGLRLIYFSYDVKMKEKGDIPEGYSVSREKKERFSLILESASTNQTSMYLCASTTRRWDRGETQYFGPGTRLLVL.

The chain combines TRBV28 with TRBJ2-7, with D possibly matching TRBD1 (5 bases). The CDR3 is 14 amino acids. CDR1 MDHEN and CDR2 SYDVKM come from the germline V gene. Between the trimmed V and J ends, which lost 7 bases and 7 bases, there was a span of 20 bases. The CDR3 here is CASNDSPGVIEQYF. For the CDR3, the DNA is TGTGCCAGCAATGACAGCCCTGGAGTTATAGAGCAGTACTTC.

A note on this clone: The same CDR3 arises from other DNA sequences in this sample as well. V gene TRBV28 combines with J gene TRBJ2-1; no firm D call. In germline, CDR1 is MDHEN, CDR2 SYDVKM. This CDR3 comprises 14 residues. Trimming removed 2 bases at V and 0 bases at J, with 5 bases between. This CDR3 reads CASSLTASYNEQFF. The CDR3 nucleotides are TGTGCCAGCAGTTTAACTGCCTCCTACAATGAGCAGTTCTTC.

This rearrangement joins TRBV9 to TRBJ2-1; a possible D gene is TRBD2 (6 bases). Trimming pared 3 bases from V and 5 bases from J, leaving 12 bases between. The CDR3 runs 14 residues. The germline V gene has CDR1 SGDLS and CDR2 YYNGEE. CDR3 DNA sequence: TGTGCCAGCAGCGGATCCGGGACTCACAATGAGCAGTTCTTC. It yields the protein CASSGSGTHNEQFF.

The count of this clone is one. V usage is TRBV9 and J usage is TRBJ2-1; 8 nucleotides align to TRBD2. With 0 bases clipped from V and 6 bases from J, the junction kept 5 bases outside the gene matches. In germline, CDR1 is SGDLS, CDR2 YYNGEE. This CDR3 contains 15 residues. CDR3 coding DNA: TGTGCCAGCAGCGTAGGCGAGCGGGAGATCAATGAGCAGTTCTTC. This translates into CASSVGEREINEQFF. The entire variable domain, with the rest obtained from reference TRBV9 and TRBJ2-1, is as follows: DSGVTQTPKHLITATGQRVTLRCSPRSGDLSVYWYQQSLDQGLQFLIQYYNGEERAKGNILERFSAQQFPDLHSELNLSSLELGDSALYFCASSVGEREINEQFFGPGTRLTVL.

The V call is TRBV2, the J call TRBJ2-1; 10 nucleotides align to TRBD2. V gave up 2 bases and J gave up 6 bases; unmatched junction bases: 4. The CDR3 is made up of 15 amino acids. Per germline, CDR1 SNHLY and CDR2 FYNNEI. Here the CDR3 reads CASSESVAGGNEQFF. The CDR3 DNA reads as TGTGCCAGCAGTGAATCTGTAGCGGGAGGCAATGAGCAGTTCTTC.

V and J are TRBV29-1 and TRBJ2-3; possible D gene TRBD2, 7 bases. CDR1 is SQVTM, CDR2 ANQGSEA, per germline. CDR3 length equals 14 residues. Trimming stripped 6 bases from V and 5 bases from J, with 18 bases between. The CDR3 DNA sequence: TGCAGCGTCTCAGGGGAGGGGGATGTAGATACGCAGTATTTT. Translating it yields CSVSGEGDVDTQYF.

The CDR3: CASSITGGGTEAFF. CDR3 nucleotides: TGTGCCAGTAGTATCACAGGGGGGGGCACTGAAGCTTTCTTT. The chain uses TRBV19 and TRBJ1-1, with TRBD1 matching 8 bases. CDR1 is LNHDA and CDR2 is SQIVND in the germline V gene (reference sequence). The CDR3 runs 14 residues. J gave up 4 bases and V 3 bases, and 4 bases lay outside the gene matches.

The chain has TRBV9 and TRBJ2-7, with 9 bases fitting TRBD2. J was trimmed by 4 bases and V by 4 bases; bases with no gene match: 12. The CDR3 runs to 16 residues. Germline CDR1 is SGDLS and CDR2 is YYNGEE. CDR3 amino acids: CASSRGELAGWYEQYF. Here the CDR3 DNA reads TGTGCCAGCAGCCGGGGGGAACTAGCGGGCTGGTACGAGCAGTACTTC.

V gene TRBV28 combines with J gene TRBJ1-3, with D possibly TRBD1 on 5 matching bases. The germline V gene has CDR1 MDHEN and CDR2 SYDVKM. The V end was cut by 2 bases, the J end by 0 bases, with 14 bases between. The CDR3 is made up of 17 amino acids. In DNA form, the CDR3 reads TGTGCCAGCAGTTTAGCGGGACGCACAAGCTCTGGAAACACCATATATTTT. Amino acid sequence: CASSLAGRTSSGNTIYF.

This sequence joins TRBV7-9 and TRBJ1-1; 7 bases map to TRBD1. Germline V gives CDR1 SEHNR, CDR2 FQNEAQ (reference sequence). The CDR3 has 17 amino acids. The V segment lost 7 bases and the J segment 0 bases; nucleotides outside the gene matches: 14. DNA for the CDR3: TGTGCCAGCATCAGGACAGGCCGGGGCCTTATGAACACTGAAGCTTTCTTT. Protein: CASIRTGRGLMNTEAFF.

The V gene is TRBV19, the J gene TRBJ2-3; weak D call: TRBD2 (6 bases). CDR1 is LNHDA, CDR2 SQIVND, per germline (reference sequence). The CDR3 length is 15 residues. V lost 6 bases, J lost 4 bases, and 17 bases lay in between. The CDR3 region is CASSDGGSWADTQYF. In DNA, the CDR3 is TGTGCCAGTAGCGATGGGGGGTCTTGGGCAGATACGCAGTATTTT.

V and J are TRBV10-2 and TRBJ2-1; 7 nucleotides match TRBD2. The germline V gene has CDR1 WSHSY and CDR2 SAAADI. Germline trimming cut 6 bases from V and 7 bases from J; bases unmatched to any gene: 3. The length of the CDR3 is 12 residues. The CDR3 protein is CASSPSGNEQFF. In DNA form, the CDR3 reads TGCGCCAGCAGCCCTAGCGGTAATGAGCAGTTCTTC.

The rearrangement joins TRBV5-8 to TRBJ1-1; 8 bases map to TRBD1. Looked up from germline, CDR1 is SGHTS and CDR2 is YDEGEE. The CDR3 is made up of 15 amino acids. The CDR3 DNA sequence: TGTGCTACCTCGAACAGGGGGAATCTTCTCACTGAAGCTTTCTTT. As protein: CATSNRGNLLTEAFF.

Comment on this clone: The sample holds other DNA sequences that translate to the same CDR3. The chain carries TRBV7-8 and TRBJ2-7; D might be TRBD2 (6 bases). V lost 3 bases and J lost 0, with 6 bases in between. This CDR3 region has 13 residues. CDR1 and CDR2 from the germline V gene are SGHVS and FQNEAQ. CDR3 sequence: CASSFGSSYEQYF. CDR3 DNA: TGTGCCAGCAGCTTCGGGAGCTCCTACGAGCAGTACTTC.

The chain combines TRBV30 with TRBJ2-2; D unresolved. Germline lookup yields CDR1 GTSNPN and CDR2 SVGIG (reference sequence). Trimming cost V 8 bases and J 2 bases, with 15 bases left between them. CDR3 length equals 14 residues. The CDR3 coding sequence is TGTGCCGCACCATTTGGATCCAACACCGGGGAGCTGTTTTTT. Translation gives CAAPFGSNTGELFF.